This TCR beta chain was recovered during a study of cytomegalovirus exposure and HLA in healthy donors. On this clone itself: The antigen is not known.

Study findings and constraints: Listed as cytomegalovirus-associated were 150 or so TCR beta chains.

V gave up 3 bases and J gave up 5 bases; unmatched junction bases: 6. The CDR3 has 14 amino acids. In germline, CDR1 is SGDLS, CDR2 YYNGEE. Amplification used 60 Vbeta primers and 13 Jbeta primers. Sequencing was performed with immunoSEQ multiplex PCR; in TCRdb, only in-frame clones are kept and a portion is missing. The top ten hold 7% to 9% of the sample, which has about 100,000 clones, about three quarters seen once. Sequencing was carried out using PBMCs. The clonotype comes from a man aged 40-50 years in good health and CMV-seropositive. V gene TRBV9 combines with J gene TRBJ2-5, with 8 bases fitting TRBD1. The CDR3 DNA is TGTGCCAGCAGCGGACAACAGGGGGGTGAGACCCAGTACTTC. Translation: CASSGQQGGETQYF.